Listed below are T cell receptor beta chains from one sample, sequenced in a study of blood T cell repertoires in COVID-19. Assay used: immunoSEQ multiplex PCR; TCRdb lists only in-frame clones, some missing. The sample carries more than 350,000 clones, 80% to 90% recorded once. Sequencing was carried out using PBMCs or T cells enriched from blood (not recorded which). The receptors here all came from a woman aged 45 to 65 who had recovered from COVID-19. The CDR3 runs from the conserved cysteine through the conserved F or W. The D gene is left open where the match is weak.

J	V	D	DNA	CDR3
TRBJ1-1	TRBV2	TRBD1	TGTGCCAGCAGCGGGGAGGGACAGGGAATTGAAGCTTTCTTT	CASSGEGQGIEAFF
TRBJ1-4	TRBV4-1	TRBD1	TGCGCCAGCAGCCAAGACGAGGAGTTGGGCAGGGGGAATGAAAAACTGTTTTTT	CASSQDEELGRGNEKLFF
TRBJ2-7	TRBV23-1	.	TGCGCCAGCATCTTAAGACTAGGGGACAGTTCCTACGAGCAGTACTTC	CASILRLGDSSYEQYF
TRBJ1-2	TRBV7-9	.	TGTGCCAGCAGCTTAGACTACGGAGGAGGGGGCTACACCTTC	CASSLDYGGGGYTF
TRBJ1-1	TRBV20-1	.	TGCAGTGCTAGTGGGGAGCAAAACACTGAAGCTTTCTTT	CSASGEQNTEAFF
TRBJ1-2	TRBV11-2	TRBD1	TGTGCCAGCAGCTCCCGACAGGGGGCCGACTATGGCTACACCTTC	CASSSRQGADYGYTF
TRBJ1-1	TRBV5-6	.	TGTGCCAGCAGCTCATGGAGTGGGGGCTGGCGGATTTTCGACACTGAAGCTTTCTTT	CASSSWSGGWRIFDTEAFF
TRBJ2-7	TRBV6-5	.	TGTGCCAGCAGCTTACTAGCCTACGAGCAGTACTTC	CASSLLAYEQYF
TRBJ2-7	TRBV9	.	TGTGCCAGCAGCGTGAGTCCGCACGAGCAGTACTTC	CASSVSPHEQYF
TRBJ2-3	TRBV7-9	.	TGTGCCAGCAGCTACTCAGATACGCAGTATTTT	CASSYSDTQYF
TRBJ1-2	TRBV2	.	TGTGCCAGCAGTTCGGACTCAAAACGGGGCTACACCTTC	CASSSDSKRGYTF
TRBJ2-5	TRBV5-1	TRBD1	TGCGCCAGCGGACTTGGACAGGTTCAAGAGACCCAGTACTTC	CASGLGQVQETQYF
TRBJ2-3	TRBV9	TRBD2	TGTGCCAGCAGCGCTCTAGCGGGGATCACAGATACGCAGTATTTT	CASSALAGITDTQYF
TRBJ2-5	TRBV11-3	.	TGTGCCAGCAGTCCCCCTAGTGGGACCCAGTACTTC	CASSPPSGTQYF
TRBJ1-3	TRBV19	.	TGTGCCAGTACTCGCCGGGGGGCGGAAGGAAACACCATATATTTT	CASTRRGAEGNTIYF
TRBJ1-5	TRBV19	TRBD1	TGTGCCAGTAGTGGGAGAGGGGGCGTAAGCAATCAGCCCCAGCATTTT	CASSGRGGVSNQPQHF
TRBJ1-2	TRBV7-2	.	TGTGCCAGCAGCTTAGGTCTCAGGGGAGACTCTGGCTACACCTTC	CASSLGLRGDSGYTF
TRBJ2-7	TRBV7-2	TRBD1	TGTGCCAGCAGCTTAGGGGACAGATTCTACGAGCAGTACTTC	CASSLGDRFYEQYF
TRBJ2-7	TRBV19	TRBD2	TGTGCCAGTAGTAAAGGACTAGCGGGGTACGAGCAGTACTTC	CASSKGLAGYEQYF
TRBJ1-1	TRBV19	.	TGTGCCAGTAGTATATCTCCACGGGGGAGCACTGAAGCTTTCTTT	CASSISPRGSTEAFF
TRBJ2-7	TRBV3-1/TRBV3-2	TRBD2	TGTGCCAGCAGCCAAGATCATAGCGGGCCCTCCTACGAGCAGTACTTC	CASSQDHSGPSYEQYF
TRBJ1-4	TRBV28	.	TGTGCCAGCAGGACTTTTTACGGAGGTAATGAAAAACTGTTTTTT	CASRTFYGGNEKLFF
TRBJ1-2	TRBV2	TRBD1	TGTGCCAGCAGTCCCCGACAGGGGCCAAACTATGGCTACACCTTC	CASSPRQGPNYGYTF
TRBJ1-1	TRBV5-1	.	TGCGCCAGCAGCCAACAGGTTTTGGTCATGAACACTGAAGCTTTCTTT	CASSQQVLVMNTEAFF
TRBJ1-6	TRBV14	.	TGTGCCAGCAGTCATACAGGATTGGATTCACCCCTCCACTTT	CASSHTGLDSPLHF
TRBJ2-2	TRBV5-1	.	TGCGCCAGCAGCTTGTTTGGAGGGTACGAGGCCGGGGAGCTGTTTTTT	CASSLFGGYEAGELFF